The 3 T cell receptor beta chains listed next were all sequenced from one sample in a study of CD8 T cells in ankylosing spondylitis. TCRdb re-called the 5' RACE reads through MiXCR, storing one row per CDR3 protein. Here the sample spans around 280,000 distinct CDR3 sequences, 20% being singletons. Material: blood, either unsorted or a sorted T cell fraction (not recorded which). These TCRs come from a male donor with ankylosing spondylitis or in good health (not recorded which).

A few counts support this clonotype. The rearrangement uses TRBV12-3 or TRBV12-4 and TRBJ2-6; D is unresolved. The germline V and J ends were trimmed by 7 bases and 0 bases, with 4 bases remaining between them. CDR3 length: 13 amino acids. The CDR3 here is CASILSGANVLTF. The CDR3 nucleotides are TGTGCCAGCATCCTCTCTGGGGCCAACGTCCTGACTTTC.

There are a few counts of this clonotype. This sequence joins TRBV11-2 and TRBJ2-1, with 9 bases lining up with TRBD1. V lost 5 bases and J lost 8; bases outside the gene matches: 13. Germline values: CDR1 SGHAT, CDR2 FQNNGV. CDR3 length: 16 residues. The CDR3 protein is CASSPYAQGARDEQFF. In DNA form, the CDR3 reads TGTGCCAGCAGCCCTTATGCACAGGGGGCGCGAGATGAGCAGTTCTTC.

This clonotype showed up just a few times. The chain uses TRBV20-1 and TRBJ1-3; the match to TRBD1 covers 8 bases. J was trimmed by 5 bases and V by 2 bases; bases with no gene match: 5. Germline V CDR1 and CDR2: DFQATT, SNEGSKA (reference sequence). The CDR3 is 14 residues long. The CDR3 DNA reads as TGCAGTGCTAGACGTGCAGGGGGCCGAAACACCATATATTTT. Translation gives CSARRAGGRNTIYF.